This T cell receptor (beta chain) was retrieved from a study of beta chain features in type 1 diabetes. Reverse transcribing all isolated RNA meant expressed TCRB transcripts were sequenced. Sequencing was performed with immunoSEQ multiplex PCR; in TCRdb, only in-frame clones are kept and a portion is missing. The profile shows around 300,000 clones, 11% of them singletons. Each sorted fraction was over 95% pure. In the case of this clone: The antigen is unknown.

This CDR3 has 14 residues. Trimming left V 1 base short and J 4 bases short, with 11 bases between. Germline CDR1 is SGHDT and CDR2 is YYEEEE. Findings and caveats of the study: PCR might pick shorter templates more often, in the same way for patients and controls.

Sequenced input: naive CD4+ T cells from blood. J is TRBJ1-1 and V is TRBV5-6; a weak D match, TRBD1 (6 bases). This clonotype was sampled from a woman in her thirties in good health. The CDR3 DNA reads TGTGCCAGCAGCTTGCCAGGGGAAGTCACTGAAGCTTTCTTT. Amino acid sequence: CASSLPGEVTEAFF.